These 24 T cell receptor beta chains came from one sample sequenced in a study of shared clonotypes between healthy human individuals (dated by TCRdb to 2019 to 2021). Libraries came from the immunoSEQ multiplex PCR assay. The source is immuneACCESS, and TCRdb retained only in-frame sequences with V and J called. Part of the clones is not carried over; for the studies checked, unresolved V genes explain less than half of this, and the remainder is unexplained. Counted in this sample were some 1.4 million clones; over 95% of them appeared once. The top ten clonotypes cover 1% to 1.5% of the sample. Specimen: naive CD4+ T cells sorted from blood. This sample's cell subset or site label indicates: CD45RA+ positively selected. The receptors originated from a man under 40 in good health.

The V call is TRBV11-2, the J call TRBJ2-3, with D uncertain. This CDR3 has 15 amino acids. Germline assignment: CDR1 SGHAT and CDR2 FQNNGV. V shed 4 bases and J shed 3 bases, with 14 bases lying between them. In DNA form, the CDR3 reads TGTGCCAGCAGCTCAGTCAGGACCCCGACAGATACGCAGTATTTT. Translating gives CASSSVRTPTDTQYF.

V and J are TRBV7-9 and TRBJ1-2; D is perhaps TRBD1 (6 bases). V lost 5 bases and J 4 bases, leaving 17 bases between the germline ends. CDR1 is SEHNR and CDR2 is FQNEAQ in the germline V gene (reference sequence). This CDR3 region has 15 residues. As DNA, the CDR3 is TGTGCCAGCAGCCCCGCGGGGGGCAGAGCCTATGGCTACACCTTC. Its translation is CASSPAGGRAYGYTF.

The chain is built from TRBV18 and TRBJ2-5; D is possibly TRBD2 (5 bases). V lost 3 bases and J 1 base, leaving 18 bases between the germline ends. The germline CDR1 and CDR2 sequences are KGHSH and LQKENI. This CDR3 region has 17 residues. CDR3 in amino acids: CASSPFPTSGSQETQYF. The CDR3 nucleotides read TGTGCCAGCTCACCCTTTCCCACCTCGGGGAGCCAAGAGACCCAGTACTTC. Combining the CDR3 with reference TRBV18 and TRBJ2-5 gives the whole variable domain NAGVMQNPRHLVRRRGQEARLRCSPMKGHSHVYWYRQLPEEGLKFMVYLQKENIIDESGMPKERFSAEFPKEGPSILRIQQVVRGDSAAYFCASSPFPTSGSQETQYFGPGTRLLVL.

The rearrangement joins TRBV10-3 to TRBJ2-7; 11 nucleotides line up with TRBD1. The germline gives CDR1 ENHRY, CDR2 SYGVKD. CDR3 length: 14 residues. J was trimmed by 5 bases and V by 5 bases; bases with no gene match: 5. The CDR3 protein is CAISRDRGNDEQYF. CDR3 sequence (DNA): TGTGCCATCAGTAGGGACAGGGGGAACGACGAGCAGTACTTC.

The V call is TRBV18, the J call TRBJ1-1; no definite D call. The CDR3 loop spans 15 amino acids. CDR1 and CDR2 from the germline V gene are KGHSH and LQKENI. Trimming took 0 bases from V and 8 from J, leaving 16 bases between them. The CDR3 sequence is CASSPPSGITEEAFF. CDR3 sequence (DNA): TGTGCCAGCTCACCACCGTCGGGTATCACAGAGGAAGCTTTCTTT. The full variable domain, its missing parts supplied by reference TRBV18 and TRBJ1-1, is NAGVMQNPRHLVRRRGQEARLRCSPMKGHSHVYWYRQLPEEGLKFMVYLQKENIIDESGMPKERFSAEFPKEGPSILRIQQVVRGDSAAYFCASSPPSGITEEAFFGQGTRLTVV.

The genes are TRBV19 and TRBJ2-3, with a weak D call TRBD2 (5 bases). V was pared by 6 bases and J by 5 bases, with 12 bases between. The CDR3 has 13 amino acids. Germline CDR1 LNHDA, CDR2 SQIVND (reference sequence). CDR3 residues: CASRADFRDTQYF. The CDR3, as DNA: TGTGCCAGTAGGGCGGACTTCAGAGATACGCAGTATTTT. Drawing the rest from reference TRBV19 and TRBJ2-3, the complete variable domain is DGGITQSPKYLFRKEGQNVTLSCEQNLNHDAMYWYRQDPGQGLRLIYYSQIVNDFQKGDIAEGYSVSREKKESFPLTVTSAQKNPTAFYLCASRADFRDTQYFGPGTRLTVL.

V gene TRBV28 combines with J gene TRBJ2-7, with 8 bases that match TRBD2. V was clipped by 5 bases and J by 4 bases; unmatched bases: 10. CDR3 length equals 15 residues. CDR1 MDHEN and CDR2 SYDVKM come from the germline V gene. CDR3 residues: CASSPGGSGSYEQYF. The CDR3 nucleotides read TGTGCCAGCAGTCCGGGTGGGAGCGGGAGTTACGAGCAGTACTTC. The full variable domain, its missing parts supplied by reference TRBV28 and TRBJ2-7, is DVKVTQSSRYLVKRTGEKVFLECVQDMDHENMFWYRQDPGLGLRLIYFSYDVKMKEKGDIPEGYSVSREKKERFSLILESASTNQTSMYLCASSPGGSGSYEQYFGPGTRLTVT.

The chain combines TRBV14 with TRBJ2-5, with D unclear. The CDR3 sequence is 15 residues long. V lost 2 bases and J 5 bases, leaving 15 bases between the germline ends. Per the germline V gene, CDR1 is SGHDN and CDR2 is FVKESK. The CDR3 nucleotides are TGTGCCAGCAGCCAATCGAGCCTCAGTTTGGAGACCCAGTACTTC. Residues: CASSQSSLSLETQYF. Together with reference TRBV14 and TRBJ2-5, the CDR3 gives the full variable domain: EAGVTQFPSHSVIEKGQTVTLRCDPISGHDNLYWYRRVMGKEIKFLLHFVKESKQDESGMPNNRFLAERTGGTYSTLKVQPAELEDSGVYFCASSQSSLSLETQYFGPGTRLLVL.

This clone was observed once. This chain's CDR3 is CASSLARGSSYNEQFF. CDR3 DNA sequence: TGTGCCAGCAGCTTAGCTCGGGGGTCCTCCTACAATGAGCAGTTCTTC. This chain connects TRBV7-9 to TRBJ2-1; a weak D match, TRBD2 (6 bases). Germline lookup yields CDR1 SEHNR and CDR2 FQNEAQ (reference sequence). V lost 0 bases to trimming and J lost 0 bases, with 9 bases between them. This CDR3 is 16 amino acids long.

A remark on this clone: This sample also contains other DNA sequences that code for the same CDR3. The chain is built from TRBV29-1 and TRBJ2-7; D uncertain. The CDR3 runs to 10 residues. The germline V and J ends were trimmed by 5 bases and 3 bases, with 5 bases remaining between them. Germline loops: CDR1 SQVTM, CDR2 ANQGSEA. CDR3: CSVFFYEQYF. The CDR3 bases are TGCAGCGTTTTTTTCTACGAGCAGTACTTC.

The chain combines TRBV6-5 with TRBJ1-5; 9 positions agree with TRBD1. CDR1 and CDR2 (germline): MNHEY, SVGAGI. Trimming at V came to 2 bases and at J to 3 bases, leaving 2 bases not matched to a gene. This CDR3 spans 15 amino acids. CDR3 region: CASSYGTGLNQPQHF. The CDR3 DNA reads TGTGCCAGCAGTTACGGGACAGGGCTCAATCAGCCCCAGCATTTT.

V usage is TRBV28 and J usage is TRBJ1-5, with 8 bases lining up with TRBD1. V lost 5 bases to trimming and J lost 0 bases; unmatched junction nucleotides: 6. Germline assignment: CDR1 MDHEN and CDR2 SYDVKM. This CDR3 spans 16 amino acids. The DNA for the CDR3 is TGTGCCAGCAGTCCTAGGACAGGGTTTAGCAATCAGCCCCAGCATTTT. It encodes CASSPRTGFSNQPQHF.

This sequence joins TRBV2 and TRBJ2-5; D may correspond to TRBD1 or TRBD2 (6 bases each). Germline V gene lookup returns CDR1 SNHLY and CDR2 FYNNEI. This CDR3 comprises 14 residues. Trimming stripped 11 bases from V and 0 bases from J, with 16 bases between. The CDR3 region has the DNA TGTGCCGGGGGGCACGGGGGAAACCAAGAGACCCAGTACTTC. It translates to CAGGHGGNQETQYF. Full variable domain (rest looked up from reference TRBV2 and TRBJ2-5): EPEVTQTPSHQVTQMGQEVILRCVPISNHLYFYWYRQILGQKVEFLVSFYNNEISEKSEIFDDQFSVERPDGSNFTLKIRSTKLEDSAMYFCAGGHGGNQETQYFGPGTRLLVL.

V usage is TRBV5-1 and J usage is TRBJ2-5; D might be TRBD1 (7 bases). V shed 0 bases and J shed 7 bases, with 22 bases lying between them. Germline loops: CDR1 SGHRS, CDR2 YFSETQ. The CDR3 contains 17 residues. The CDR3 here is CASSLEGVTGTGRTQYF. CDR3 nucleotides: TGCGCCAGCAGCTTGGAGGGAGTGACAGGGACCGGGAGGACCCAGTACTTC.

The chain combines TRBV1 with TRBJ1-1. TRBV1 is an annotated pseudogene. The CDR3 spans 16 residues. The CDR3 loop is CTSSQDSRAPNTEAFF. CDR3 nucleotide sequence: TGCACCAGCAGCCAAGATTCCCGCGCCCCGAACACTGAAGCTTTCTTT.

This chain uses TRBV28 with TRBJ2-7; D not certain. Germline values: CDR1 MDHEN, CDR2 SYDVKM. The CDR3 contains 15 residues. Deletions cut 2 bases from V and 6 bases from J, with 17 bases between. Written as DNA, the CDR3 is TGTGCCAGCAGTTTACTCTTCCTTCAGGTAGGCGAGCAGTACTTC. As protein: CASSLLFLQVGEQYF.

The chain carries TRBV19 and TRBJ1-4; a possible D gene is TRBD1 (5 bases). Trimming stripped 4 bases from V and 7 bases from J, with 19 bases between. CDR1 is LNHDA and CDR2 is SQIVND in the germline V gene (reference sequence). There are 16 residues in the CDR3. This CDR3 is CASSRSTGPQREKLFF. Here the CDR3 DNA reads TGTGCCAGTAGTAGGAGTACAGGCCCCCAACGTGAAAAACTGTTTTTT.

V and J are TRBV5-4 and TRBJ1-2; 7 bases are shared with TRBD1. The CDR3 contains 13 residues. With V trimmed by 6 bases and J by 2 bases, 4 bases remained unmatched. Germline-derived CDR1 and CDR2 are SGHNT and YYREEE (reference sequence). The DNA of the CDR3 is TGTGCCAGCACCCTGGGACAGAACTATGGCTACACCTTC. Its protein is CASTLGQNYGYTF.

The chain combines TRBV14 with TRBJ2-5; D remains ambiguous. Trimming removed 4 bases at V and 5 bases at J, with 14 bases between. There are 14 residues in the CDR3. Germline CDR1 SGHDN, CDR2 FVKESK. The CDR3 protein is CASSLRVMSETQYF. CDR3 in DNA: TGTGCCAGCAGCCTCCGGGTCATGAGTGAGACCCAGTACTTC.

The chain couples TRBV9 to TRBJ2-5; TRBD1 is a possible D gene (5 bases). The germline V and J ends were trimmed by 2 bases and 2 bases, with 16 bases remaining between them. The CDR3 totals 16 residues. Germline V gene sequence: CDR1 SGDLS, CDR2 YYNGEE. CDR3 DNA: TGTGCCAGCAGCGTTGGGTGGGGCTTGTGGCAAGAGACCCAGTACTTC. Its protein is CASSVGWGLWQETQYF.

The chain employs TRBV30 and TRBJ1-4, with D tentatively TRBD1 (5 bases). Germline CDR1 GTSNPN, CDR2 SVGIG (reference sequence). V was shortened by 1 base and J by 7 bases, with 10 bases between the two germline ends. CDR3 length: 13 residues. The CDR3 DNA follows: TGTGCCTGGAGTGCGGGGCTGGGTGAAAAACTGTTTTTT. Its translation: CAWSAGLGEKLFF. The full variable domain, in which reference TRBV30 and TRBJ1-4 provide the parts outside the CDR3, is SQTIHQWPATLVQPVGSPLSLECTVEGTSNPNLYWYRQAAGRGLQLLFYSVGIGQISSEVPQNLSASRPQDRQFILSSKKLLLSDSGFYLCAWSAGLGEKLFFGSGTQLSVL.

The gene calls are TRBV25-1 and TRBJ2-7; D is perhaps TRBD1 (6 bases). CDR1 is MGHDK and CDR2 is SYGVNS in the germline V gene. V gave up 11 bases and J gave up 4 bases, with 18 bases separating them. The CDR3 length is 13 residues. CDR3: CAAGRGRGYEQYF. The CDR3 DNA reads TGTGCCGCGGGCAGGGGCCGGGGATACGAGCAGTACTTC.

This chain joins TRBV2 and TRBJ2-1; TRBD1 is a possible D gene (6 bases). The CDR3 is 16 amino acids. From germline, CDR1 is SNHLY and CDR2 FYNNEI. The germline V and J ends were trimmed by 2 bases and 7 bases, with 18 bases remaining between them. The CDR3 reads CASSEFAGALGNEQFF. DNA of the CDR3: TGTGCCAGCAGTGAATTTGCAGGGGCGCTGGGAAATGAGCAGTTCTTC. Full variable domain (outside the CDR3, taken from reference TRBV2 and TRBJ2-1): EPEVTQTPSHQVTQMGQEVILRCVPISNHLYFYWYRQILGQKVEFLVSFYNNEISEKSEIFDDQFSVERPDGSNFTLKIRSTKLEDSAMYFCASSEFAGALGNEQFFGPGTRLTVL.

The chain carries TRBV5-1 and TRBJ2-6, with D perhaps TRBD1 (5 bases). The length of the CDR3 is 16 residues. The V gene's germline CDR1 is SGHRS and CDR2 YFSETQ. Trimming pared 3 bases from V and 0 bases from J, leaving 10 bases between. The DNA for the CDR3 is TGCGCCAGCAGCTCCGGAGACAGCTCTGGGGCCAACGTCCTGACTTTC. Protein: CASSSGDSSGANVLTF.